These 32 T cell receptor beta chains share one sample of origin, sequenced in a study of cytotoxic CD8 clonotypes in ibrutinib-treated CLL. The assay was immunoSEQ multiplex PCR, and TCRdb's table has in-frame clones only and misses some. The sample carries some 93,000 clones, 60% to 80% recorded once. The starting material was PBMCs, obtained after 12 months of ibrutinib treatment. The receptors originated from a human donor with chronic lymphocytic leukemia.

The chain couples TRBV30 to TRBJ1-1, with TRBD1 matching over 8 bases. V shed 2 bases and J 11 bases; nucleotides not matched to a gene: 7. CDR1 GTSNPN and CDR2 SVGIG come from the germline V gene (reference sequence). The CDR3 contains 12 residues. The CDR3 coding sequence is TGTGCCTGGAGTAAGACAGGGGTTGGGGCTTTCTTT. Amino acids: CAWSKTGVGAFF.

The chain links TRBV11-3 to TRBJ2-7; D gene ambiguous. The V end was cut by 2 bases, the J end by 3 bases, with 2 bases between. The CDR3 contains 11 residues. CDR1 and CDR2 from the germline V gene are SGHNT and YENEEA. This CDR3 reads CASSLNYEQYF. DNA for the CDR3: TGTGCCAGCAGCTTAAACTACGAGCAGTACTTC.

CDR3 protein: CASRETGTGVENTEAFF. The CDR3 bases are TGTGCCAGCAGAGAGACCGGGACAGGGGTTGAGAACACTGAAGCTTTCTTT. V usage is TRBV6-4 and J usage is TRBJ1-1; 10 nucleotides agree with TRBD1. The CDR3 extends over 17 amino acids. In germline, CDR1 is MRHNA, CDR2 SNTAGT. V dropped 6 bases and J dropped 1; count of bases not matched to a gene: 11.

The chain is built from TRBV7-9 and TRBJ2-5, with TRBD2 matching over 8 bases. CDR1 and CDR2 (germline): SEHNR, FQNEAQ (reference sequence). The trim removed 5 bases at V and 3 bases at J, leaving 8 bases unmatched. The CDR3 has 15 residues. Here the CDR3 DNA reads TGTGCCAGCAGCCCCTCGGGACTAGTAAAAGAGACCCAGTACTTC. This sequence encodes CASSPSGLVKETQYF.

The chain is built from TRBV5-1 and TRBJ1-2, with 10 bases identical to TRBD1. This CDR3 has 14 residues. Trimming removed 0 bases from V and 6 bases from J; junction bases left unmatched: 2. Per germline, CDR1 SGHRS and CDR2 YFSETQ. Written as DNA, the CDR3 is TGCGCCAGCAGCTTGGCCGGGACAGGGGATGGCTACACCTTC. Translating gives CASSLAGTGDGYTF.

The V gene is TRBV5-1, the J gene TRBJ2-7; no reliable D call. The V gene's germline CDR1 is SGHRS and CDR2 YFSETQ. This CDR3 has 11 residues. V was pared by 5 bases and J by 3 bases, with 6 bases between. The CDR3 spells CASRAHYEQYF. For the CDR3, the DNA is TGCGCCAGCAGGGCCCACTACGAGCAGTACTTC. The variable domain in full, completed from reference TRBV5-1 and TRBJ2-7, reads KAGVTQTPRYLIKTRGQQVTLSCSPISGHRSVSWYQQTPGQGLQFLFEYFSETQRNKGNFPGRFSGRQFSNSRSEMNVSTLELGDSALYLCASRAHYEQYFGPGTRLTVT.

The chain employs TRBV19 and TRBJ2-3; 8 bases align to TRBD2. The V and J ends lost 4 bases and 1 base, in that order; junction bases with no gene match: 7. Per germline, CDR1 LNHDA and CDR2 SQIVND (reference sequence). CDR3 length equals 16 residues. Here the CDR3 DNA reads TGTGCCAGTAGTAACCCCTCGGGGGGGGGCACAGATACGCAGTATTTT. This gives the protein CASSNPSGGGTDTQYF. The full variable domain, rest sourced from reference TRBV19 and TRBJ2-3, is DGGITQSPKYLFRKEGQNVTLSCEQNLNHDAMYWYRQDPGQGLRLIYYSQIVNDFQKGDIAEGYSVSREKKESFPLTVTSAQKNPTAFYLCASSNPSGGGTDTQYFGPGTRLTVL.

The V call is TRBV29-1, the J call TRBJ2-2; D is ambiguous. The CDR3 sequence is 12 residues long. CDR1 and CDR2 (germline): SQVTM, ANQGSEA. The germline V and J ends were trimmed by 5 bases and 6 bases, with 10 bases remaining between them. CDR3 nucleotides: TGCAGCGTTTTACAAGGGCCCGGGGAGCTGTTTTTT. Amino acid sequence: CSVLQGPGELFF.

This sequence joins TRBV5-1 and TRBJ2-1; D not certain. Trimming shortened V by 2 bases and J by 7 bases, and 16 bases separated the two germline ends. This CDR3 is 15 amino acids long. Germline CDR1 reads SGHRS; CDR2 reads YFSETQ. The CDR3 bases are TGCGCCAGCAGCTTTACCTGGACGGGTTCGAATGAGCAGTTCTTC. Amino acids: CASSFTWTGSNEQFF.

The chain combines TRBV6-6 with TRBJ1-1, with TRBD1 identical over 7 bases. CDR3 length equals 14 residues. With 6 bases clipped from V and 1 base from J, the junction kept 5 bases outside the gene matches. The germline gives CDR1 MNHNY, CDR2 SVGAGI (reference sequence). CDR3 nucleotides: TGTGCCAGCAGCCGTCAGGGGGGGAACACTGAAGCTTTCTTT. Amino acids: CASSRQGGNTEAFF.

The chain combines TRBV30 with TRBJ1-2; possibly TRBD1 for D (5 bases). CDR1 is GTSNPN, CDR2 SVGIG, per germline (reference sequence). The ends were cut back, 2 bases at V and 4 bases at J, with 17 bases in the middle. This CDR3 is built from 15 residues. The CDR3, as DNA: TGTGCCTGGAGTCCACAAACCGGGGGAGGCTATGGCTACACCTTC. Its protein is CAWSPQTGGGYGYTF.

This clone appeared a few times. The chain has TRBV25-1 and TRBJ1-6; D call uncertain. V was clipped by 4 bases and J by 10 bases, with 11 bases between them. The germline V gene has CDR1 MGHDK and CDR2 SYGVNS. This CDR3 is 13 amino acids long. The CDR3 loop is CASSGPPGSPLHF. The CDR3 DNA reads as TGTGCCAGCAGTGGGCCCCCGGGGTCACCCCTCCACTTT.

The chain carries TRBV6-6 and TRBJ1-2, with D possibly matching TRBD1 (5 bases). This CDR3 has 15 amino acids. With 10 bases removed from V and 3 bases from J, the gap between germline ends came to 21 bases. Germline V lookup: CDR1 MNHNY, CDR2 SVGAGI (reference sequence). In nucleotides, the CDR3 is TGTGCCACCCACTCGGTGGGGCAGGGAGACTATGGCTACACCTTC. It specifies CATHSVGQGDYGYTF.

CDR3 residues: CASSPIYEQYF. The CDR3 nucleotides are TGTGCCAGCAGCCCCATTTACGAGCAGTACTTC. The V and J genes are TRBV7-9 and TRBJ2-7; D is uncertain. Trimming pared 5 bases from V and 4 bases from J, leaving 6 bases between. CDR1 and CDR2 from the germline V gene are SEHNR and FQNEAQ (reference sequence). This CDR3 is built from 11 residues.

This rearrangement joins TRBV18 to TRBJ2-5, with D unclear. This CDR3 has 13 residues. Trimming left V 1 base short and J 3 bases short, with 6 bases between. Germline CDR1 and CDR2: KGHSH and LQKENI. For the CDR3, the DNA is TGTGCCAGCTCACCACGAAACGAAGAGACCCAGTACTTC. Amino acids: CASSPRNEETQYF.

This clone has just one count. The CDR3 sequence: CASRPGLLNSPLHF. The CDR3 region has the DNA TGTGCCAGCCGTCCAGGGCTACTTAATTCACCCCTCCACTTT. V and J are TRBV6-1 and TRBJ1-6; maybe TRBD1 (5 bases). Germline lookup yields CDR1 MNHNS and CDR2 SASEGT. Trimming shortened V by 8 bases and J by 6 bases, and 14 bases separated the two germline ends. The CDR3 has 14 amino acids.

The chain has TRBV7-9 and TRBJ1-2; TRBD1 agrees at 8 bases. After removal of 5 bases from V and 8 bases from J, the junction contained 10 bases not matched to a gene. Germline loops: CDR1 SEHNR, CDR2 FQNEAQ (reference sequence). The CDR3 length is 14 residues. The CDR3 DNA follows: TGTGCCAGCAGCAACCCCCGACAGGGGCAGGGCTACACCTTC. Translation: CASSNPRQGQGYTF.

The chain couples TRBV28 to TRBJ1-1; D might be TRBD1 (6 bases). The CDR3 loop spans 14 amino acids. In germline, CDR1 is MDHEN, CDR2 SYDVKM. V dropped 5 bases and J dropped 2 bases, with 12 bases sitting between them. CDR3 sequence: CASSSPGHNTEAFF. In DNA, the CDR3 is TGTGCCAGCAGTAGTCCGGGACATAACACTGAAGCTTTCTTT. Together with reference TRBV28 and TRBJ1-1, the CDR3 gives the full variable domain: DVKVTQSSRYLVKRTGEKVFLECVQDMDHENMFWYRQDPGLGLRLIYFSYDVKMKEKGDIPEGYSVSREKKERFSLILESASTNQTSMYLCASSSPGHNTEAFFGQGTRLTVV.

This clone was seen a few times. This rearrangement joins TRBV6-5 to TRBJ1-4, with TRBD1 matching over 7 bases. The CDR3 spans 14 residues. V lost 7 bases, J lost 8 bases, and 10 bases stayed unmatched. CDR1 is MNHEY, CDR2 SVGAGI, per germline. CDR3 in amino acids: CASTISQGYEKLFF. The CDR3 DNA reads TGTGCCAGCACCATTTCACAGGGGTACGAAAAACTGTTTTTT.

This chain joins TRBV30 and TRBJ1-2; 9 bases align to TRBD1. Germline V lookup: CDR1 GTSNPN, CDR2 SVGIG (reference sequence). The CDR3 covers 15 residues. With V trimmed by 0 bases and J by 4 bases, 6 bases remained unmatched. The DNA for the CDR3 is TGTGCCTGGAGTGTACTCGGGACAGGGCGCTATGGCTACACCTTC. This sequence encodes CAWSVLGTGRYGYTF.

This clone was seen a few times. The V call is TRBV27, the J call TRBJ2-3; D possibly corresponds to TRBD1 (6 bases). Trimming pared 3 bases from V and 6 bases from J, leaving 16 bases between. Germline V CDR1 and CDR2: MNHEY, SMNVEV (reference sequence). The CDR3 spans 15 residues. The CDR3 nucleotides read TGTGCCAGCAGTTTTGGTTCGCAGGGGTTCGATACGCAGTATTTT. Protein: CASSFGSQGFDTQYF.

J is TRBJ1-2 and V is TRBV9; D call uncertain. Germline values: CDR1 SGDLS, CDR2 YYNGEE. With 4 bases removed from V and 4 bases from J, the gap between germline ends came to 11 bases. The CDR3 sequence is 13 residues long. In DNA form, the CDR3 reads TGTGCCAGCAGCTCCACAGTAGGCTATGGCTACACCTTC. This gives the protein CASSSTVGYGYTF.

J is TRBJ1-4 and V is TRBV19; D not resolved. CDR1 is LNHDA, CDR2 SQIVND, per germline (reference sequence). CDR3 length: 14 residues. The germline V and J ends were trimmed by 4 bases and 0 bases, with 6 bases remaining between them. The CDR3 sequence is CASSRTSTNEKLFF. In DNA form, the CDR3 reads TGTGCCAGTAGTAGGACCTCAACTAATGAAAAACTGTTTTTT.

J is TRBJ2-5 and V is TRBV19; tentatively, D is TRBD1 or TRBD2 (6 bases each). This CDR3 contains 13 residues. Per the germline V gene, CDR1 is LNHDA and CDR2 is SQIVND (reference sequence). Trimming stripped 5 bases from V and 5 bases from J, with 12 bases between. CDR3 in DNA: TGTGCCAGTAGTTCAACAGGGAGGGAGACCCAGTACTTC. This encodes CASSSTGRETQYF. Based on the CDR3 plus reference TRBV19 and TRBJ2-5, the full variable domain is DGGITQSPKYLFRKEGQNVTLSCEQNLNHDAMYWYRQDPGQGLRLIYYSQIVNDFQKGDIAEGYSVSREKKESFPLTVTSAQKNPTAFYLCASSSTGRETQYFGPGTRLLVL.

The DNA for the CDR3 is TGCGCCAGCAGCTCAGGACAGGGTGGTGAGACCCAGTACTTC. It codes for CASSSGQGGETQYF. This chain uses TRBV5-1 with TRBJ2-5, with TRBD1 identical over 8 bases. The germline V gene has CDR1 SGHRS and CDR2 YFSETQ. This CDR3 spans 14 amino acids. The V segment lost 3 bases and the J segment 5 bases; nucleotides outside the gene matches: 6.

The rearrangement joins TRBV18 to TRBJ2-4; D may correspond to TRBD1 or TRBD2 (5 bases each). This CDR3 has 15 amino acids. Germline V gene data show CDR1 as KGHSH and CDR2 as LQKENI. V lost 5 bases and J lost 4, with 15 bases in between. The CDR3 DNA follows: TGTGCCAGCTCAAACCTCGGGACGGAGAAAAACATTCAGTACTTC. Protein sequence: CASSNLGTEKNIQYF.

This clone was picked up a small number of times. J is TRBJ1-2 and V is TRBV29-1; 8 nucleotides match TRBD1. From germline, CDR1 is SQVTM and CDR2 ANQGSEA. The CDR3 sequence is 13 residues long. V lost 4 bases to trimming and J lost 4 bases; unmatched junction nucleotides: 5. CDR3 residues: CSVAQGVGYGYTF. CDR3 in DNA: TGCAGCGTTGCACAGGGGGTGGGCTATGGCTACACCTTC.

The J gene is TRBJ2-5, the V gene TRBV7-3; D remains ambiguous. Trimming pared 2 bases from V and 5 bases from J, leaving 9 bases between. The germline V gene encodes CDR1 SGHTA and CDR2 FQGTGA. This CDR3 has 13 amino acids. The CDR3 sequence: CASSLGPRETQYF. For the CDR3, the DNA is TGTGCCAGCAGCTTAGGGCCGAGGGAGACCCAGTACTTC.

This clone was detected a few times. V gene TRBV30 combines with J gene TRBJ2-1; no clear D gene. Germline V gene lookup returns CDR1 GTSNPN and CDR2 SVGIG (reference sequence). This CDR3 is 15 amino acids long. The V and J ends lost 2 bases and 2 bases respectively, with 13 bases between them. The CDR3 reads CAWSPPALAYNEQFF. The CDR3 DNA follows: TGTGCCTGGAGTCCTCCAGCCTTGGCCTACAATGAGCAGTTCTTC. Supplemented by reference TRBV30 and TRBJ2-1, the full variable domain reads SQTIHQWPATLVQPVGSPLSLECTVEGTSNPNLYWYRQAAGRGLQLLFYSVGIGQISSEVPQNLSASRPQDRQFILSSKKLLLSDSGFYLCAWSPPALAYNEQFFGPGTRLTVL.

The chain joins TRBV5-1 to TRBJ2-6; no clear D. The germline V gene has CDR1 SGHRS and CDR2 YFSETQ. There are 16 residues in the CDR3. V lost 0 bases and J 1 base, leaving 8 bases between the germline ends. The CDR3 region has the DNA TGCGCCAGCAGCTTGGAATGGGATTCTGGGGCCAACGTCCTGACTTTC. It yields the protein CASSLEWDSGANVLTF.

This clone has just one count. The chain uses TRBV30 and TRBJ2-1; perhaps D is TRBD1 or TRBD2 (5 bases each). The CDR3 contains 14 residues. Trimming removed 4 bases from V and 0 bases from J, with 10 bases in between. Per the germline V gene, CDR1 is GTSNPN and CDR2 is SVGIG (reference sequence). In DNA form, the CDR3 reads TGTGCCTGGACGAGGGGCCTCTCCTACAATGAGCAGTTCTTC. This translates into CAWTRGLSYNEQFF. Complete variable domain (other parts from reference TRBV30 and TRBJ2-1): SQTIHQWPATLVQPVGSPLSLECTVEGTSNPNLYWYRQAAGRGLQLLFYSVGIGQISSEVPQNLSASRPQDRQFILSSKKLLLSDSGFYLCAWTRGLSYNEQFFGPGTRLTVL.

As DNA, the CDR3 is TGTGCCAGCAGTGATGGGGGTGGCAAAAACATTCAGTACTTC. Protein sequence: CASSDGGGKNIQYF. The chain couples TRBV6-1 to TRBJ2-4; perhaps D is TRBD1 or TRBD2 (5 bases each). CDR1 and CDR2 from the germline V gene are MNHNS and SASEGT. This CDR3 has 14 residues. Trimming removed 3 bases at V and 3 bases at J, with 9 bases between.